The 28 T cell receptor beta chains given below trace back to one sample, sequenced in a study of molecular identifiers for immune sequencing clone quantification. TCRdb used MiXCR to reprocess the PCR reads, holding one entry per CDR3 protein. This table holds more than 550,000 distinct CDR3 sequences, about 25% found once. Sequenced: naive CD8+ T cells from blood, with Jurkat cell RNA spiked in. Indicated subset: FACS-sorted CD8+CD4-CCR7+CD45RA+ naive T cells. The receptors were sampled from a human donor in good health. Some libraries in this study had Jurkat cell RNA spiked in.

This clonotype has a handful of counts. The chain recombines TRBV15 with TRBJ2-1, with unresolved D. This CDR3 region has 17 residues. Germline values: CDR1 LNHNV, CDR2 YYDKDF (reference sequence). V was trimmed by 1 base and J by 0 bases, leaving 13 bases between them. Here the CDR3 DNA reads TGTGCCACCAGCAGAGTGCTCGGCGTCAGCTCCTACAATGAGCAGTTCTTC. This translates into CATSRVLGVSSYNEQFF.

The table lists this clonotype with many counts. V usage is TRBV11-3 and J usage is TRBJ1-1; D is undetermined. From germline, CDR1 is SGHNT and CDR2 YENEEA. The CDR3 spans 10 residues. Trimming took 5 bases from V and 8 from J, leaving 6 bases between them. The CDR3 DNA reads TGTGCCAGCAGCACCGGGGAAGCTTTCTTT. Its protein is CASSTGEAFF.

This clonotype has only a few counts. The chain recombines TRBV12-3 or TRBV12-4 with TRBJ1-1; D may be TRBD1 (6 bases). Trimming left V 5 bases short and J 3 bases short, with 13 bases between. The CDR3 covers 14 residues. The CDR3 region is CASSRGGRDTEAFF. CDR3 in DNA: TGTGCCAGCAGTCGAGGGGGAAGGGACACTGAAGCTTTCTTT.

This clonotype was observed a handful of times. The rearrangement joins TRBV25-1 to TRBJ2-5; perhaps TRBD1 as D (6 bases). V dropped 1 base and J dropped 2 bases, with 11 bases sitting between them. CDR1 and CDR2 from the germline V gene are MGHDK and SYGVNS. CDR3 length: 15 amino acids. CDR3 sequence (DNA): TGTGCCAGCAGTGAATTCTGGACAGATCAAGAGACCCAGTACTTC. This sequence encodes CASSEFWTDQETQYF.

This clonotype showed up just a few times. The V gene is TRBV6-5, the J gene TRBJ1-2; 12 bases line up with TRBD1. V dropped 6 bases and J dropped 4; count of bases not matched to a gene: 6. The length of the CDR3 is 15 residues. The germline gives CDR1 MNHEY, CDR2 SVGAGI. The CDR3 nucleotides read TGTGCCAGCAGACAAACGGGACAGGGGGCCTATGGCTACACCTTC. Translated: CASRQTGQGAYGYTF.

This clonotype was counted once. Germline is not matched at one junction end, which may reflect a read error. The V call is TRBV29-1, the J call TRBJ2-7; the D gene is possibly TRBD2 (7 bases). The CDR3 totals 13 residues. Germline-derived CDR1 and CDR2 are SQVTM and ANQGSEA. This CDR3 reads CRVVRGGGYEQYF. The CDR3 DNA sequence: TGCAGAGTTGTGCGAGGGGGGGGATACGAGCAGTACTTC.

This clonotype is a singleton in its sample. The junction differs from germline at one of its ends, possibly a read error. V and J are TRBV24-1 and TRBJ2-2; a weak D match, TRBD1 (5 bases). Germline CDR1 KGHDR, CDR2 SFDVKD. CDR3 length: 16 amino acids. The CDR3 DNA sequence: TGTGCCTCCAGTGACCCGACAGAACCGAACACCGGGGAGCTGTTTTTT. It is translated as CASSDPTEPNTGELFF.

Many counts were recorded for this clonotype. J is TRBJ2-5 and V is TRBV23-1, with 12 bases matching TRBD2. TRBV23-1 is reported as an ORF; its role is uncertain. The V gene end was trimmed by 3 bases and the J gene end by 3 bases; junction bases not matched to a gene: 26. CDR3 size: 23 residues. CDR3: CASSQRLQGTGLAGAQWEETQYF. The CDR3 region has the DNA TGCGCCAGCAGTCAGAGGCTACAGGGGACGGGACTAGCGGGCGCGCAGTGGGAAGAGACCCAGTACTTC.

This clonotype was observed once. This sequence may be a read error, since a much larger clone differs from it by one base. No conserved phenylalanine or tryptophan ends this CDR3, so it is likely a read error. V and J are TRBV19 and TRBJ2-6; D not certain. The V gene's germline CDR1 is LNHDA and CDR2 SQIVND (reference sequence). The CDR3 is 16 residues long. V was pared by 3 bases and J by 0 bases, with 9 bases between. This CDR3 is CASSMDGSSGANVLTL. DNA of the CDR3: TGTGCCAGTAGTATGGACGGAAGCTCTGGGGCCAACGTCCTGACTCTC.

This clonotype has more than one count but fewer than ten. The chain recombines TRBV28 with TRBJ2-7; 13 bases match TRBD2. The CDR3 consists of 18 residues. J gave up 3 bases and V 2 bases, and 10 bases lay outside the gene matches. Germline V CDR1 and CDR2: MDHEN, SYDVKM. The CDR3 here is CASSLHPAGLAGLYEQYF. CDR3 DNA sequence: TGTGCCAGCAGTTTACACCCAGCGGGACTAGCGGGACTCTACGAGCAGTACTTC.

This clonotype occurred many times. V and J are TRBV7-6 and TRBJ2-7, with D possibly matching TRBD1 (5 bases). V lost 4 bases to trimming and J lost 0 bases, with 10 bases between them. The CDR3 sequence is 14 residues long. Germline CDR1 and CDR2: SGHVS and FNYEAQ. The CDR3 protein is CASSSVDSSYEQYF. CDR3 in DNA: TGTGCCAGCAGCTCCGTCGACAGCTCCTACGAGCAGTACTTC.

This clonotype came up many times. The CDR3 protein is CASSVGGFGELFF. The CDR3 nucleotides are TGTGCCAGCAGCGTAGGGGGTTTCGGGGAGCTGTTTTTT. The chain carries TRBV9 and TRBJ2-2; D gene ambiguous. V lost 0 bases to trimming and J lost 7 bases, with 7 bases between them. Germline assignment: CDR1 SGDLS and CDR2 YYNGEE. The CDR3 consists of 13 residues.

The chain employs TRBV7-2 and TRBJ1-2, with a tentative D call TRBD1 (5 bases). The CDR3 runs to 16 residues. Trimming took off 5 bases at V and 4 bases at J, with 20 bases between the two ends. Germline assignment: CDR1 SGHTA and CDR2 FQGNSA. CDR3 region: CASSPEGSASLYGYTF. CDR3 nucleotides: TGTGCCAGCAGCCCCGAGGGGTCAGCCAGCCTCTATGGCTACACCTTC.

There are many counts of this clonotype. This CDR3 reads CASSPGGAGNQPQHF. In DNA form, the CDR3 reads TGTGCCAGCAGTCCAGGGGGCGCGGGCAATCAGCCCCAGCATTTT. This rearrangement joins TRBV6-2 or TRBV6-3 to TRBJ1-5; 8 nucleotides agree with TRBD1. The J segment lost 2 bases and the V segment lost 5 bases, leaving 5 bases of the junction unmatched. Per the germline V gene, CDR1 is MNHEY and CDR2 is SVGEGT. There are 15 residues in the CDR3.

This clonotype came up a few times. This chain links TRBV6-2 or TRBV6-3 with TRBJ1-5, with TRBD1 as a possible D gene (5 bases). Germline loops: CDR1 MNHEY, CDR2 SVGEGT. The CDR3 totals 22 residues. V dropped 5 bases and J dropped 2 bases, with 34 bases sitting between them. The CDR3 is CASSPPGTRVPALEGGNQPQHF. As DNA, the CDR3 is TGTGCCAGCAGTCCCCCCGGGACCAGGGTTCCAGCGCTAGAGGGTGGCAATCAGCCCCAGCATTTT.

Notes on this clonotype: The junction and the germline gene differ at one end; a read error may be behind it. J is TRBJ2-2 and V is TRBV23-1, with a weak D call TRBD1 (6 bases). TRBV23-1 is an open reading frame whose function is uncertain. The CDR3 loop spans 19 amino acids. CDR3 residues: CASSQDGVFSGVLHRGAVF. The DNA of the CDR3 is TGCGCCAGCAGCCAAGACGGAGTCTTTTCAGGGGTGTTGCACCGGGGAGCTGTTTTT.

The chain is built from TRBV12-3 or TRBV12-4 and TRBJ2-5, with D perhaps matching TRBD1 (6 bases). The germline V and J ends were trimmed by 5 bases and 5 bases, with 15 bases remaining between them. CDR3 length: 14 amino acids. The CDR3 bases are TGTGCCAGCAGTATACTGGGGGCACGGGAGACCCAGTACTTC. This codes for CASSILGARETQYF.

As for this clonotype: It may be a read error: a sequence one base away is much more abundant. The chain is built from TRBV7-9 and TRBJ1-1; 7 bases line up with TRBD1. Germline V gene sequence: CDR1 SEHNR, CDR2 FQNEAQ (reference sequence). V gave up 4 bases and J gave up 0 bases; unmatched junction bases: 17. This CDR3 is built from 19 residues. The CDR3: CASSSMRGGDLPVNTEAFF. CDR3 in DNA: TGTGCCAGCAGCTCAATGAGAGGGGGCGATTTACCGGTGAACACTGAAGCTTTCTTT.

CDR3: CASSQNSKEKLFF. CDR3 DNA: TGCGCCAGCAGCCAAAATAGTAAGGAGAAACTGTTTTTT. The chain carries TRBV4-3 and TRBJ1-4, with no clear D. Germline V gives CDR1 LGHNA, CDR2 YSLEER. The CDR3 consists of 13 residues. V lost 2 bases and J 11 bases, leaving 12 bases between the germline ends.

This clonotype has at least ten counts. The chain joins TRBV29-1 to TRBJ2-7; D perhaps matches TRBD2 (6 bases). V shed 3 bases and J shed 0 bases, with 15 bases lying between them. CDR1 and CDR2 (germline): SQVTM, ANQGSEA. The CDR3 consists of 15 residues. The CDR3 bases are TGCAGCGTTGAGTCCGGGACTGCAAGCTCCTACGAGCAGTACTTC. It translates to CSVESGTASSYEQYF.

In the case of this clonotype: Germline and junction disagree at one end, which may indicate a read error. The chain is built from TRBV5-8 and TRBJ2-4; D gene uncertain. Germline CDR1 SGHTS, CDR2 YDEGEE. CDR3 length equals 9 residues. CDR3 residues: CASSLLLAF. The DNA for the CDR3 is TGTGCCAGCAGCTTATTATTAGCTTTC.

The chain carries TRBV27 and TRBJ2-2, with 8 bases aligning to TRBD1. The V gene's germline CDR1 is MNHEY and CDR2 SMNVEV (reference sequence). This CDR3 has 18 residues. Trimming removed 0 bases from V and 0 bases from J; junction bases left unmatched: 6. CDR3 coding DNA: TGTGCCAGCAGTTTATCTGGACAGGGACGGTCGAACACCGGGGAGCTGTTTTTT. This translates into CASSLSGQGRSNTGELFF.

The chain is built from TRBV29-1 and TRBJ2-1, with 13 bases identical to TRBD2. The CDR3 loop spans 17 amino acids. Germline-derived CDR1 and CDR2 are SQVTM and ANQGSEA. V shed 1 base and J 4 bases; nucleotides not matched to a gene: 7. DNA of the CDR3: TGCAGCGTTGAAGCTTCAACTAGCGGGGGGGTGTACAATGAGCAGTTCTTC. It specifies CSVEASTSGGVYNEQFF.

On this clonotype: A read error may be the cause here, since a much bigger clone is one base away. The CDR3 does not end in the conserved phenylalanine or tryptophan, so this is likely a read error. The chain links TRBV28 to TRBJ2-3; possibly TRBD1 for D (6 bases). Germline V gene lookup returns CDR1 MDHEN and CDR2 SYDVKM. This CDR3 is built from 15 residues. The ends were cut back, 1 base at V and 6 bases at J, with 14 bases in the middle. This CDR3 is CASSLSGQGSDTQYS. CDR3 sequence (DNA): TGTGCCAGCAGTTTATCGGGCCAGGGGTCCGATACGCAGTATTCT.

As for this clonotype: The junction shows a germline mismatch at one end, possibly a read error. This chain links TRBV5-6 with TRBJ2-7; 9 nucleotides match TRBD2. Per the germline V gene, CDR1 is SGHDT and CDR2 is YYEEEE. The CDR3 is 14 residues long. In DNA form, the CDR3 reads TGTGCCAGCAGTTTAGCGGGGGCCTCCTACGAGCAGTGCTTC. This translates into CASSLAGASYEQCF.

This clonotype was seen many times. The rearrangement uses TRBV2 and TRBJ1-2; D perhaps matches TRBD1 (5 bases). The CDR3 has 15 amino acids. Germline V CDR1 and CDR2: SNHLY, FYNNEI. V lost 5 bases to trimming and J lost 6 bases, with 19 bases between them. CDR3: CASSQEDIPRDGYTF. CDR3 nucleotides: TGTGCCAGCAGTCAAGAGGACATCCCTCGTGATGGCTACACCTTC.

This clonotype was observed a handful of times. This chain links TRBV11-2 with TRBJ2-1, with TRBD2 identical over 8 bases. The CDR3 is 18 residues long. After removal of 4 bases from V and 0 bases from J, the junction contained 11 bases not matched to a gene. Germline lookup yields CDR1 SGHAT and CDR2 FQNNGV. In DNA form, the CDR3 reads TGTGCCAGCAGCTCAAATGTATTCAGCGGGAGCTCCTACAATGAGCAGTTCTTC. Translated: CASSSNVFSGSSYNEQFF.

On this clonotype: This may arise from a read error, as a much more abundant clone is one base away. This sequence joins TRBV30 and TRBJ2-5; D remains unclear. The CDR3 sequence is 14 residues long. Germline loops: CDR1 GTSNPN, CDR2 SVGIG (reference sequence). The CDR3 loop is CAWSVSVRQETQCF. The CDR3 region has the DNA TGTGCCTGGAGTGTAAGCGTAAGACAAGAGACCCAGTGCTTC.